This T cell receptor (beta chain) was profiled in a study of cytomegalovirus exposure and HLA in healthy donors. Primers: 60 Vbeta forward and 13 Jbeta reverse. Clones were read by immunoSEQ multiplex PCR, and TCRdb kept only the in-frame ones, dropping some. Among roughly 120,000 clones listed, about three fifths were seen once. Germline-derived CDR1 and CDR2 are SGDLS and YYNGEE. The CDR3 runs 14 residues. The junction had 0 bases not matched to a gene; V was cut back by 2 bases and J by 4 bases. The sequenced material came from PBMCs. This sequence joins TRBV9 and TRBJ2-3; 11 positions agree with TRBD2. The sequence derives from a man between 40 and 49 years old in good health and CMV-seropositive. The chain's CDR3 is CASSVSGGADTQYF. The CDR3, as DNA: TGTGCCAGCAGCGTTAGCGGGGGGGCAGATACGCAGTATTTT.